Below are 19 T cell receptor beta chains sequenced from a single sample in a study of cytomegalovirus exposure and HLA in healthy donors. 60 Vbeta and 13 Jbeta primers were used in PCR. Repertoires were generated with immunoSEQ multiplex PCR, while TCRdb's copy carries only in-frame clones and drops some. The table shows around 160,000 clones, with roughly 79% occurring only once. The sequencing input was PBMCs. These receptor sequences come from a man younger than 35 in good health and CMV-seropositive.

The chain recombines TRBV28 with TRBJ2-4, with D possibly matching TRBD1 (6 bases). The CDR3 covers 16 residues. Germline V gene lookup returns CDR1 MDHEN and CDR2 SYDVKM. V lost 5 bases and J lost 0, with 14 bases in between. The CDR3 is CASSGGRSVAKNIQYF. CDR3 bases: TGTGCCAGCAGTGGGGGCAGATCGGTAGCCAAAAACATTCAGTACTTC. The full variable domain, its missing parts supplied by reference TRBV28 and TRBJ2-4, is DVKVTQSSRYLVKRTGEKVFLECVQDMDHENMFWYRQDPGLGLRLIYFSYDVKMKEKGDIPEGYSVSREKKERFSLILESASTNQTSMYLCASSGGRSVAKNIQYFGAGTRLSVL.

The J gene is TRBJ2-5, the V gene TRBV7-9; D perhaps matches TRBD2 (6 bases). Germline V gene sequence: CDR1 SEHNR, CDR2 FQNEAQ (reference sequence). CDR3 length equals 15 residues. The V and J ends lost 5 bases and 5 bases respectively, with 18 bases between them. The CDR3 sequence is CASSENRDSPETQYF. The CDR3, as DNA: TGTGCCAGCAGCGAAAACCGGGACTCCCCGGAGACCCAGTACTTC.

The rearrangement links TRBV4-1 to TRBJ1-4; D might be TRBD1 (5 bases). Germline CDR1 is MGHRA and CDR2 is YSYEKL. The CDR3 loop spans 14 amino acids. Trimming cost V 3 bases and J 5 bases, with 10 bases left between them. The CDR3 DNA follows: TGCGCCAGCAGCCATCTCCCAGGGAATGAAAAACTGTTTTTT. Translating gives CASSHLPGNEKLFF.

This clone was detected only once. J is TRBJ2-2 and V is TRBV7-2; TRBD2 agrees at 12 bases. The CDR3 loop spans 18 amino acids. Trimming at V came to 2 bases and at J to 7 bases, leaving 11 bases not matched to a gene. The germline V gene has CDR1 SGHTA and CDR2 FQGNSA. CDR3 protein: CASSLFPLAGGRGGELFF. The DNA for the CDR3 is TGTGCCAGCAGCTTATTTCCGCTAGCGGGAGGGCGTGGCGGGGAGCTGTTTTTT.

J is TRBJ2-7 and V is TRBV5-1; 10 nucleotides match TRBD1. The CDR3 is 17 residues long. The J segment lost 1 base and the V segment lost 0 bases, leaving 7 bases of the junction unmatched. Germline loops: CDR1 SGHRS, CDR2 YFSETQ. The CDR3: CASSLGNRDRGSYEQYF. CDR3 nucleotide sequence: TGCGCCAGCAGCTTGGGAAACCGGGACAGGGGTTCCTACGAGCAGTACTTC.

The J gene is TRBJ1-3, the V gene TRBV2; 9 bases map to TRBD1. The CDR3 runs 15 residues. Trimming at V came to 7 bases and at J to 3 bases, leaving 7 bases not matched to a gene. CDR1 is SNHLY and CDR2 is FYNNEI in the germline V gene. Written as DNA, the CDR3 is TGTGCCAGCACGGAACAGGGGGCTCGTGGAAACACCATATATTTT. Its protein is CASTEQGARGNTIYF.

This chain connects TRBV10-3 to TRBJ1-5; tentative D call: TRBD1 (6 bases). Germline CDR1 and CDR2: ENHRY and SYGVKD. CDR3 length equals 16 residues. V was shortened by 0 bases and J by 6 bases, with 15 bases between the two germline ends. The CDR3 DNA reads TGTGCCATCAGTGAGTCCGGCAGGGGTACTCTTCAGCCCCAGCATTTT. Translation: CAISESGRGTLQPQHF.

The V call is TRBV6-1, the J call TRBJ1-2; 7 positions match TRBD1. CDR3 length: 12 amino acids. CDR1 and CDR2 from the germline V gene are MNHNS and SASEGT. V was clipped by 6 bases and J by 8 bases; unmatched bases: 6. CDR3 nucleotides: TGTGCCAGCAGGCAGACAGGGACCGGCTACACCTTC. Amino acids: CASRQTGTGYTF.

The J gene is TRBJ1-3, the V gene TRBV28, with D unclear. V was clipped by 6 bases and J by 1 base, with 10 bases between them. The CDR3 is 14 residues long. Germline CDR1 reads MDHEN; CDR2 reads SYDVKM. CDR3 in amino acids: CASSSDSSGNTIYF. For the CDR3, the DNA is TGTGCCAGCAGCTCCGACTCTTCTGGAAACACCATATATTTT.

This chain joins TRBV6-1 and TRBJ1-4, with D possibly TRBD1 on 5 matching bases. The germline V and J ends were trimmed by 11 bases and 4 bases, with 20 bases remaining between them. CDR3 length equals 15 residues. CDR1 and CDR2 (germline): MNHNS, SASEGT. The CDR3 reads CAPLRATGYNEKLFF. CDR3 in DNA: TGTGCCCCCCTTCGAGCCACAGGTTATAATGAAAAACTGTTTTTT.

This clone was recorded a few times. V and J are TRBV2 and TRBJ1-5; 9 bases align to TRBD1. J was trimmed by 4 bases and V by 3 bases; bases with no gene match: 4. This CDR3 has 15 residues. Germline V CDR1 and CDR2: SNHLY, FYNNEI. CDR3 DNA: TGTGCCAGCAGTGAGCGGACAGGGGTAAATCAGCCCCAGCATTTT. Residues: CASSERTGVNQPQHF.

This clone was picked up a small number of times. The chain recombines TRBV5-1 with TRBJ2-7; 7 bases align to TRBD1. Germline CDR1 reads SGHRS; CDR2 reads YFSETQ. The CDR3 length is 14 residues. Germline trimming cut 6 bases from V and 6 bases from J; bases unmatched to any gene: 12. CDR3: CASTARLGTAEQYF. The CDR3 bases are TGCGCCAGCACCGCTCGGCTTGGGACAGCCGAGCAGTACTTC. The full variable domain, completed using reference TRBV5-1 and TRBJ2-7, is KAGVTQTPRYLIKTRGQQVTLSCSPISGHRSVSWYQQTPGQGLQFLFEYFSETQRNKGNFPGRFSGRQFSNSRSEMNVSTLELGDSALYLCASTARLGTAEQYFGPGTRLTVT.

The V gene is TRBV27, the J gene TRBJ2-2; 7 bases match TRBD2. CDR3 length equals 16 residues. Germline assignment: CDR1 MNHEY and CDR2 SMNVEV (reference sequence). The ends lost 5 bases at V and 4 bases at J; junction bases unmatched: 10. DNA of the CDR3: TGTGCCAGCAGTCCTTCAATTTGGGAGGGCACCGGGGAGCTGTTTTTT. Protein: CASSPSIWEGTGELFF.

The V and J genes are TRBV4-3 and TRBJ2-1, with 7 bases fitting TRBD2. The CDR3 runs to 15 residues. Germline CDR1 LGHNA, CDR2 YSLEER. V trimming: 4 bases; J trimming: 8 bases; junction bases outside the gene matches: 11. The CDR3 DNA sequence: TGCGCCAGCAGCCCTGGGCGGGAGTGGAGTCATGAGCAGTTCTTC. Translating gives CASSPGREWSHEQFF.

The CDR3 here is CASSLGSLGQVYRALSGYTF. DNA for the CDR3: TGTGCCAGCAGCTTAGGATCCCTCGGACAGGTTTACAGGGCGCTTTCAGGCTACACCTTC. The rearrangement joins TRBV13 to TRBJ1-2; 7 nucleotides line up with TRBD1. V lost 0 bases to trimming and J lost 8 bases; unmatched junction nucleotides: 24. Germline V gene data show CDR1 as PRHDT and CDR2 as FYEKMQ (reference sequence). CDR3 length: 20 residues. The entire variable domain, with the rest obtained from reference TRBV13 and TRBJ1-2, is as follows: AAGVIQSPRHLIKEKRETATLKCYPIPRHDTVYWYQQGPGQDPQFLISFYEKMQSDKGSIPDRFSAQQFSDYHSELNMSSLELGDSALYFCASSLGSLGQVYRALSGYTFGSGTRLTVV.

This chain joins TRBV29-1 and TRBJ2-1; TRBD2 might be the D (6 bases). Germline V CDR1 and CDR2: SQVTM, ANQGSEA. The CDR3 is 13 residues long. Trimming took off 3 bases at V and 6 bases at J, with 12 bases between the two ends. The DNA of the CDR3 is TGCAGCGTTGACGGGGGTTCCCTCAATGAGCAGTTCTTC. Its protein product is CSVDGGSLNEQFF.

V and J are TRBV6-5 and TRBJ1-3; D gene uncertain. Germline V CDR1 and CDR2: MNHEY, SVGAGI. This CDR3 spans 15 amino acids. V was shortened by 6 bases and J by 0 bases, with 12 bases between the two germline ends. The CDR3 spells CASSTGTHSGNTIYF. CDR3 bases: TGTGCCAGCAGCACTGGTACCCACTCTGGAAACACCATATATTTT.

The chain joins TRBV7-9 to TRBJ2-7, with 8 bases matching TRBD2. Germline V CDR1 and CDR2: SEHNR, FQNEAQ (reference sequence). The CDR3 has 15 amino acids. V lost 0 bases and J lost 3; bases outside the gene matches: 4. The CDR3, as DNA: TGTGCCAGCAGCTTAGCGGCGGGGGGCCTCTACGAGCAGTACTTC. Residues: CASSLAAGGLYEQYF.

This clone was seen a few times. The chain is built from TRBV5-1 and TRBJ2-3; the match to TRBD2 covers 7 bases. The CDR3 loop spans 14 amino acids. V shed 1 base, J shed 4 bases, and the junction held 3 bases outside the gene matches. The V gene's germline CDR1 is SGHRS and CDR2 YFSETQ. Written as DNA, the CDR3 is TGCGCCAGCAGCTTGACTAGCGTTCCAGATACGCAGTATTTT. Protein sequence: CASSLTSVPDTQYF.